The 7 T cell receptor beta chains presented below share a single source sample, sequenced in a study of T cell responses to AZD1222 COVID-19 vaccine. Some clones are missing from TCRdb's copy, which holds only in-frame ones; the method was immunoSEQ multiplex PCR. The sample has around 65,000 clones, around 81% seen once; the top ten hold 26%. Sequences were derived from peripheral blood, sampled 28 days after the second AZD1222 dose. The origin of the receptors is an adult who received the AZD1222 COVID-19 vaccine.

The rearrangement uses TRBV5-4 and TRBJ2-3, with 9 bases fitting TRBD1. Germline V gives CDR1 SGHNT, CDR2 YYREEE (reference sequence). This CDR3 spans 15 amino acids. V was clipped by 0 bases and J by 3 bases; unmatched bases: 2. As DNA, the CDR3 is TGTGCCAGCAGCTTGGACAGGGGGCTTACAGATACGCAGTATTTT. This encodes CASSLDRGLTDTQYF.

The chain employs TRBV5-1 and TRBJ2-2, with 7 bases identical to TRBD1. The ends lost 4 bases at V and 7 bases at J; junction bases unmatched: 7. The germline V gene has CDR1 SGHRS and CDR2 YFSETQ. This CDR3 is built from 14 residues. In nucleotides, the CDR3 is TGCGCCAGCAGCCCAGACAGGGCTTTCGGGGAGCTGTTTTTT. Translated, it gives CASSPDRAFGELFF.

This clone was seen only once. The chain is built from TRBV18 and TRBJ2-3; D remains ambiguous. Germline CDR1 and CDR2: KGHSH and LQKENI. The CDR3 spans 15 residues. V was shortened by 1 base and J by 0 bases, with 8 bases between the two germline ends. The CDR3 DNA reads TGTGCCAGCTCACCACTCGAAGATAGCACAGATACGCAGTATTTT. It encodes CASSPLEDSTDTQYF.

V is TRBV2 and J is TRBJ1-1; D unclear. V lost 4 bases and J lost 3, with 9 bases in between. This CDR3 has 13 amino acids. CDR1 is SNHLY, CDR2 FYNNEI, per germline. The CDR3 is CASSGWADTEAFF. For the CDR3, the DNA is TGTGCCAGCAGTGGATGGGCGGACACTGAAGCTTTCTTT.

The chain joins TRBV6-2 or TRBV6-3 to TRBJ2-7; 7 bases fit TRBD2. Trimming took 5 bases from V and 6 from J; bases not matched to a gene: 10. The CDR3 has 14 residues. The germline gives CDR1 MNHEY, CDR2 SVGEGT. CDR3 in amino acids: CASSRTRRPSEQYF. The CDR3 bases are TGTGCCAGCAGTCGGACTAGAAGGCCGTCCGAGCAGTACTTC.

The chain has TRBV6-5 and TRBJ1-5, with D uncertain. CDR1 and CDR2 (germline): MNHEY, SVGAGI. The V end lost 9 bases, the J end lost 5 bases, and 14 bases lay between the germline ends. The CDR3 totals 13 residues. This CDR3 reads CASGISSYQPQHF. For the CDR3, the DNA is TGTGCCAGTGGGATATCGTCGTATCAGCCCCAGCATTTT.

J is TRBJ1-3 and V is TRBV2; no firm D call. Germline CDR1 and CDR2: SNHLY and FYNNEI. Trimming removed 3 bases from V and 3 bases from J, with 6 bases in between. CDR3 size: 13 residues. The CDR3 DNA reads TGTGCCAGCAGTGAGTACAGTGGAAACACCATATATTTT. It encodes CASSEYSGNTIYF.